The rows below give T cell receptor beta chains drawn from one sample of a study of blood T cell repertoires in COVID-19. Clones were read by immunoSEQ multiplex PCR, and TCRdb kept only the in-frame ones, dropping some. The data contain over 75,000 clones, approximately 88% of them singletons. Specimen: peripheral blood. The receptors originated from an elderly woman with active or convalescent COVID-19. Both conserved end residues are part of each CDR3. The D gene is left open where the match is weak. Clone size appears in some rows only: once, few, many, or a class for an expanded clone.

V gene	D gene	J gene	clone size	CDR3 length	CDR3 DNA	CDR3 protein
TRBV2	TRBD1	TRBJ2-1	NA	13	TGTGCCAGCAGTGGACAGGGCTACAATGAGCAGTTCTTC	CASSGQGYNEQFF
TRBV7-2	TRBD1	TRBJ2-7	NA	16	TGTGCCAGCAGCCTGAGCAGACAGGGCTTATCCTACGAGCAGTACTTC	CASSLSRQGLSYEQYF
TRBV2	TRBD2	TRBJ2-3	NA	18	TGTGCCAGCTCTCGAGGGGGACTAGCGGGGGCAAGCACAGATACGCAGTATTTT	CASSRGGLAGASTDTQYF
TRBV19	NA	TRBJ1-5	NA	18	TGTGCCAGTAGTTCCCCCGGGGGGACGGGACGGAGAAATCAGCCCCAGCATTTT	CASSSPGGTGRRNQPQHF
TRBV5-4	TRBD1	TRBJ1-2	NA	13	TGTGCCAGCAGTTCTGGGACAGCCACTGGCTACACCTTC	CASSSGTATGYTF
TRBV9	NA	TRBJ2-1	NA	17	TGTGCCAGCAGCGTCGGATGGGAAGCAAGCGGGTACAATGAGCAGTTCTTC	CASSVGWEASGYNEQFF
TRBV7-9	NA	TRBJ1-1	NA	14	TGTGCCAGCAGCTTAATTCAGGAGAACACTGAAGCTTTCTTT	CASSLIQENTEAFF
TRBV28	NA	TRBJ2-7	NA	11	TGTGCCAGCAGCCAAAATTACGAGCAGTACTTC	CASSQNYEQYF
TRBV5-1	TRBD1	TRBJ1-4	NA	14	TGCGCCAGCAGCTCCGGGACAGGGAATGAAAAACTGTTTTTT	CASSSGTGNEKLFF
TRBV7-6	TRBD2	TRBJ2-3	NA	14	TGTGCCAGCAGCTTAGGTACTAGCGGATATACGCAGTATTTT	CASSLGTSGYTQYF
TRBV29-1	TRBD1	TRBJ1-2	NA	14	TGCAGCGCCCTGCCCGGGACAGGGACTATCGGCTACACCTTC	CSALPGTGTIGYTF
TRBV6-5	NA	TRBJ2-2	NA	14	TGTGCCAGCAGTTACTCCTTATTCACCGGGGAGCTGTTTTTT	CASSYSLFTGELFF
TRBV28	TRBD2	TRBJ2-3	NA	16	TGTGCCAGCAGTCAAAGACTAGCGGGAGGGACAGATACGCAGTATTTT	CASSQRLAGGTDTQYF
TRBV19	NA	TRBJ1-5	NA	15	TGTGCCAGTACCCGGGGGGGGCACCTCAATCAGCCCCAGCATTTT	CASTRGGHLNQPQHF
TRBV6-5	TRBD1	TRBJ1-1	few	14	TGTGCCAGCAGTCTGACAGGGCTGAACACTGAAGCTTTCTTT	CASSLTGLNTEAFF
TRBV5-1	NA	TRBJ2-7	NA	12	TGCGCCAGCAGCCGGGGATTGGACGAGCAGTACTTC	CASSRGLDEQYF
TRBV6-5	NA	TRBJ2-1	NA	13	TGTGCCAGCAGGGGCCTTTCCTACAATGAGCAGTTCTTC	CASRGLSYNEQFF
TRBV27	NA	TRBJ2-7	NA	14	TGTGCCAGCAGTCGGGACAAAATCTCCTACGAGCAGTACTTC	CASSRDKISYEQYF
TRBV2	TRBD1	TRBJ1-6	NA	16	TGTGCCAGCAGCGCCCTACAGGGGGTGGGTAATTCACCCCTCCACTTT	CASSALQGVGNSPLHF
TRBV28	TRBD2	TRBJ2-1	NA	15	TGTGCCAGCACCCCCCCGGGGCTAGCGGGCAATGAGCAGTTCTTC	CASTPPGLAGNEQFF
TRBV27	NA	TRBJ1-5	NA	12	TGTGCCAGCAGGAGTAGCAATCAGCCCCAGCATTTT	CASRSSNQPQHF
TRBV20-1	NA	TRBJ2-3	NA	11	TGCAGTGCTAGTCTACTCGGTACGCAGTATTTT	CSASLLGTQYF
TRBV9	NA	TRBJ2-1	NA	15	TGTGCCAGCAGCTCCATCCCGGGAGCGGACAATGAGCAGTTCTTC	CASSSIPGADNEQFF
TRBV18	NA	TRBJ2-3	few	13	TGTGCCAGCTCACCACGCTACACAGATACGCAGTATTTT	CASSPRYTDTQYF